The next 11 T cell receptor beta chains were all read from a single sample in a study of graft-versus-host responses after intestinal transplantation. TCRdb's copy holds only in-frame clones and misses some; the assay was immunoSEQ multiplex PCR. Here the sample spans some 150,000 clones, around 90% being singletons. These receptors' targets are unknown. The material sequenced was unstimulated CD4+ T cells sorted from spleen or lymph node cells, taken before intestinal transplant. Every receptor here comes from a human donor who received an intestinal transplant.

With respect to this clone: The same CDR3 also results from other DNA sequences found in this sample. The V gene is TRBV11-1, the J gene TRBJ2-3; 11 positions match TRBD2. CDR3 size: 17 residues. Looked up from germline, CDR1 is SGHAT and CDR2 is FQDESV (reference sequence). V lost 4 bases to trimming and J lost 0 bases; unmatched junction nucleotides: 6. The chain's CDR3 is CASSSRTSGPSTDTQYF. DNA of the CDR3: TGTGCCAGCAGCTCGCGGACTAGCGGGCCTAGCACAGATACGCAGTATTTT.

This chain's CDR3 is CASSPSLTGQGGNTEAFF. DNA for the CDR3: TGCGCCAGCAGCCCATCCCTTACTGGACAGGGGGGGAACACTGAAGCTTTCTTT. This sequence joins TRBV5-1 and TRBJ1-1; 10 bases fit TRBD1. The CDR3 contains 18 residues. The J segment lost 1 base and the V segment lost 4 bases, leaving 13 bases of the junction unmatched. Germline V lookup: CDR1 SGHRS, CDR2 YFSETQ.

This chain connects TRBV2 to TRBJ2-1; TRBD2 matches at 11 bases. The V gene end was trimmed by 3 bases and the J gene end by 2 bases; junction bases not matched to a gene: 3. The CDR3 loop spans 16 amino acids. CDR1 SNHLY and CDR2 FYNNEI come from the germline V gene. CDR3 nucleotide sequence: TGTGCCAGCAGTGACGGACTAGCGGGTGCCTACAATGAGCAGTTCTTC. Protein product: CASSDGLAGAYNEQFF.

V is TRBV9 and J is TRBJ2-3; D perhaps matches TRBD2 (6 bases). This CDR3 is 14 amino acids long. Germline CDR1 reads SGDLS; CDR2 reads YYNGEE. The V gene lost 2 bases and the J gene lost 5 bases, with 12 bases spanning the gap. For the CDR3, the DNA is TGTGCCAGCAGCGTCGGGAGTCGTATAGATACGCAGTATTTT. It codes for CASSVGSRIDTQYF. Looking up the rest from reference TRBV9 and TRBJ2-3 gives the full variable domain: DSGVTQTPKHLITATGQRVTLRCSPRSGDLSVYWYQQSLDQGLQFLIQYYNGEERAKGNILERFSAQQFPDLHSELNLSSLELGDSALYFCASSVGSRIDTQYFGPGTRLTVL.

The chain recombines TRBV19 with TRBJ2-1; D might be TRBD1 (5 bases). This CDR3 has 17 residues. The V gene lost 3 bases and the J gene lost 0 bases, with 15 bases spanning the gap. CDR1 is LNHDA and CDR2 is SQIVND in the germline V gene (reference sequence). In nucleotides, the CDR3 is TGTGCCAGTAGTATCGGGCAGGACACCTACTCCTACAATGAGCAGTTCTTC. Its translation is CASSIGQDTYSYNEQFF.

The chain employs TRBV10-3 and TRBJ2-5, with D perhaps TRBD1 or TRBD2 (7 bases each). TRBJ2-7 explains the end of the DNA better; the J call may be wrong. The germline CDR1 and CDR2 sequences are ENHRY and SYGVKD. This CDR3 is built from 12 residues. For the CDR3, the DNA is TGTGCCATCCGGGCAGGGGGGGACGAGCAGTACTTC. Protein sequence: CAIRAGGDEQYF.

This rearrangement joins TRBV2 to TRBJ2-3; 8 nucleotides line up with TRBD1. Trimming removed 6 bases from V and 3 bases from J; junction bases left unmatched: 5. CDR3 size: 14 residues. Germline loops: CDR1 SNHLY, CDR2 FYNNEI. CDR3 protein: CASSTGGPTDTQYF. The CDR3, as DNA: TGTGCCAGCAGCACAGGGGGTCCAACAGATACGCAGTATTTT.

This clone showed up just a few times. V usage is TRBV2 and J usage is TRBJ2-5, with TRBD1 identical over 7 bases. The CDR3 extends over 16 amino acids. V lost 4 bases to trimming and J lost 2 bases; unmatched junction nucleotides: 10. Germline values: CDR1 SNHLY, CDR2 FYNNEI. This CDR3 is CASSVGRGLGQETQYF. The CDR3 DNA follows: TGTGCCAGCAGTGTAGGAAGGGGGCTCGGGCAAGAGACCCAGTACTTC.

The chain recombines TRBV5-4 with TRBJ2-1, with 12 bases aligning to TRBD2. The CDR3 has 16 amino acids. V was clipped by 4 bases and J by 7 bases; unmatched bases: 9. From germline, CDR1 is SGHNT and CDR2 YYREEE (reference sequence). The chain's CDR3 is CASSLSPGTSGNEQFF. The DNA of the CDR3 is TGTGCCAGCAGCCTCAGCCCCGGGACTAGCGGGAATGAGCAGTTCTTC.

The rearrangement links TRBV4-1 to TRBJ2-6, with 7 bases aligning to TRBD2. V was clipped by 5 bases and J by 0 bases; unmatched bases: 7. This CDR3 has 17 residues. Germline V gene data show CDR1 as MGHRA and CDR2 as YSYEKL. DNA for the CDR3: TGCGCCAGCAGCGTGAGCGGGACCAGCTCTGGGGCCAACGTCCTGACTTTC. It is translated as CASSVSGTSSGANVLTF.

This chain uses TRBV9 with TRBJ1-6; TRBD1 matches 8 bases. Germline CDR1 SGDLS, CDR2 YYNGEE. The CDR3 is 14 amino acids. The V and J ends lost 4 bases and 5 bases, in that order; junction bases with no gene match: 2. The CDR3 nucleotides read TGTGCCAGCAGCTTACAGGGGGATAATTCACCCCTCCACTTT. Its translation: CASSLQGDNSPLHF.